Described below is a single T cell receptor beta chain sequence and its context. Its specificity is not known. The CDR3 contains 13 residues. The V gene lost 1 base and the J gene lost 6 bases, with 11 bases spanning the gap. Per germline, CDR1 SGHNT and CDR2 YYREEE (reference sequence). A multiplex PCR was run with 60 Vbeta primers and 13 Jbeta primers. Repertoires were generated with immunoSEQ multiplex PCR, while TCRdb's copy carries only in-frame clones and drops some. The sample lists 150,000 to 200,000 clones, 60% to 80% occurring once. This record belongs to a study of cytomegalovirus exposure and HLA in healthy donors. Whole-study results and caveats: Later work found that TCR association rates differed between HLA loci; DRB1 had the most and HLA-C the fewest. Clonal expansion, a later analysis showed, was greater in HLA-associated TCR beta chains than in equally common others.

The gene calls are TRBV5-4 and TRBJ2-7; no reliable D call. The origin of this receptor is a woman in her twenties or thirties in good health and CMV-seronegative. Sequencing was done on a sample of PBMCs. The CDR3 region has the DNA TGTGCCAGCAGCTTGCAGAAAGTAAGCGAGCAGTACTTC. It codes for CASSLQKVSEQYF.